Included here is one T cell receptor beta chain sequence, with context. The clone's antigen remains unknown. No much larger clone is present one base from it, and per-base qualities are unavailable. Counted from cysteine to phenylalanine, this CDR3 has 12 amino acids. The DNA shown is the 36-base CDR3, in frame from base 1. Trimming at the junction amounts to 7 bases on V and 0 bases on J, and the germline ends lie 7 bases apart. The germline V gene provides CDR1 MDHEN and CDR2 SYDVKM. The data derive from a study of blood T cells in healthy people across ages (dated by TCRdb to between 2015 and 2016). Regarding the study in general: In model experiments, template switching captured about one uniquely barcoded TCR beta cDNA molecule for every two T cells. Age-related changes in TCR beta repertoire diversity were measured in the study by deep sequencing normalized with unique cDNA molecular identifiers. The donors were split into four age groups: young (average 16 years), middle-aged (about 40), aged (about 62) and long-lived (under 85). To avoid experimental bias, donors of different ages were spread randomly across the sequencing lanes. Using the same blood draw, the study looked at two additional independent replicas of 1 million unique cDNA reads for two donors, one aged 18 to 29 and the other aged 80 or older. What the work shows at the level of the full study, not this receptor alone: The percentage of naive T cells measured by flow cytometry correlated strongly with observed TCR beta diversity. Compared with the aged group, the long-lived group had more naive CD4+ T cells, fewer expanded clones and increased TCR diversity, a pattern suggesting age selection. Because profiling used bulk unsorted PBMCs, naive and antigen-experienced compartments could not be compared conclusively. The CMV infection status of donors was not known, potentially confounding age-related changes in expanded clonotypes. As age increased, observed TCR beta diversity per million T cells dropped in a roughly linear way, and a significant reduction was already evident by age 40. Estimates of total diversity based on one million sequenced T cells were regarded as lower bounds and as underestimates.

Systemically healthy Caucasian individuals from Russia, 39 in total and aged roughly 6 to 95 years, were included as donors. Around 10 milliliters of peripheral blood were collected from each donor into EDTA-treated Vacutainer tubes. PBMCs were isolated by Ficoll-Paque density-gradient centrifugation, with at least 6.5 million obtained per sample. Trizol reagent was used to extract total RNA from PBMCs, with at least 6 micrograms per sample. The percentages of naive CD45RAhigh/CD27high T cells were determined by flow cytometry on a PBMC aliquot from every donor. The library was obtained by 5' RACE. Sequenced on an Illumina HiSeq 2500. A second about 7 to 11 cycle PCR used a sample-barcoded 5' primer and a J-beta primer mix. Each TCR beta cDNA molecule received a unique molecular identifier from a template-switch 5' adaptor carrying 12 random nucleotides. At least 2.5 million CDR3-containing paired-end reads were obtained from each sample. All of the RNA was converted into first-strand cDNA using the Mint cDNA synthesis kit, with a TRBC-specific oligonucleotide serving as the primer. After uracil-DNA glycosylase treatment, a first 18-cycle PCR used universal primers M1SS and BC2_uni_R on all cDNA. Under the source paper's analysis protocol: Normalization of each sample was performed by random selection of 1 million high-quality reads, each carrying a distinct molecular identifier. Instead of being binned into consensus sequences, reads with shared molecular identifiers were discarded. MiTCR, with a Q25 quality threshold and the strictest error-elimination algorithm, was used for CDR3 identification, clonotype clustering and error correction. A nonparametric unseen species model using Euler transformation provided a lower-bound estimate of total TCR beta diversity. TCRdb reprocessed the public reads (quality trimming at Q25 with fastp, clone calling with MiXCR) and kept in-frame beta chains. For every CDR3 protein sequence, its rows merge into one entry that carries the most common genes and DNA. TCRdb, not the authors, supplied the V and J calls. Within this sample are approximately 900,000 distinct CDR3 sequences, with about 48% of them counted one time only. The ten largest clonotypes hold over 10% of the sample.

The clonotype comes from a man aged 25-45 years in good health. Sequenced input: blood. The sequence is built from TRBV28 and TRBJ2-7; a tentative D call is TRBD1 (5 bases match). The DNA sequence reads TGTGCCAGCATGACAGACTCCTACGAGCAGTACTTC. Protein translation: CASMTDSYEQYF.